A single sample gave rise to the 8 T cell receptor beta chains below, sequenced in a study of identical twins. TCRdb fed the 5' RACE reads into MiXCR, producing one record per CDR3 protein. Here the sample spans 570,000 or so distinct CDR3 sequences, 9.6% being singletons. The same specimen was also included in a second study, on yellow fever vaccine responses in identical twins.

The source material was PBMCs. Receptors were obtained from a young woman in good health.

The CDR3 is CASSSGASNSPLHF. The CDR3 region has the DNA TGCGCCAGCAGCTCAGGGGCCTCGAATTCACCCCTCCACTTT. This chain links TRBV5-1 with TRBJ1-6; TRBD1 is a possible D gene (6 bases). The CDR3 has 14 residues. In germline, CDR1 is SGHRS, CDR2 YFSETQ. With 3 bases removed from V and 7 bases from J, the gap between germline ends came to 11 bases.

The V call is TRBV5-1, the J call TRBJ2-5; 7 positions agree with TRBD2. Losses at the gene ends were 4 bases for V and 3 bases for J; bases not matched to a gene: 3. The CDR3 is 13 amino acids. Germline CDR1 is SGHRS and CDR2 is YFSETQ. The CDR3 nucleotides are TGCGCCAGCAGCGCAACTAGCGAAGAGACCCAGTACTTC. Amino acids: CASSATSEETQYF.

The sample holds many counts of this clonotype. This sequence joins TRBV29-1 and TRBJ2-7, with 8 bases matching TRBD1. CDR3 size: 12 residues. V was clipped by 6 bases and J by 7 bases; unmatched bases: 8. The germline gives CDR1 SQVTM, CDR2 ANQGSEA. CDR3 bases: TGCAGCGTAGGACAGGGTATGGGGGAGCAGTACTTC. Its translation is CSVGQGMGEQYF.

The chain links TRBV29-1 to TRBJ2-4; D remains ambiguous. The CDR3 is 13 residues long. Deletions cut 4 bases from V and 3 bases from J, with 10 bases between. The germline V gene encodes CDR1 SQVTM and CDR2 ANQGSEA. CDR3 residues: CSVVPSNKNIQYF. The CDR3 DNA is TGCAGCGTTGTCCCCAGCAACAAAAACATTCAGTACTTC.

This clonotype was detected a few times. This chain's CDR3 is CASSLGDVVTDTQYF. Written as DNA, the CDR3 is TGTGCCAGCAGTTTAGGGGACGTAGTCACAGATACGCAGTATTTT. J is TRBJ2-3 and V is TRBV12-3 or TRBV12-4; either TRBD1 or TRBD2 may fit D (5 bases each). V was clipped by 1 base and J by 2 bases, with 10 bases between them. The CDR3 contains 15 residues.

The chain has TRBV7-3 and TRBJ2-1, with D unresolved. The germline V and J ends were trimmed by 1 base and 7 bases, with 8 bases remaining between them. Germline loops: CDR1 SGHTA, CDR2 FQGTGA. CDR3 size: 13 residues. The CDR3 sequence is CASSLMSPNEQFF. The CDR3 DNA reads TGTGCCAGCAGCTTAATGAGTCCGAATGAGCAGTTCTTC.

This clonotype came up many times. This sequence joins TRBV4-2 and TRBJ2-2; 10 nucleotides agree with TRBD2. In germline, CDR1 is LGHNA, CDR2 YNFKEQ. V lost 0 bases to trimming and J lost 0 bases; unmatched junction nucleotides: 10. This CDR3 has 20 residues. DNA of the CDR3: TGTGCCAGCAGCCAAGATATTATCCTAGCGGGAGCGCCGAACACCGGGGAGCTGTTTTTT. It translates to CASSQDIILAGAPNTGELFF.

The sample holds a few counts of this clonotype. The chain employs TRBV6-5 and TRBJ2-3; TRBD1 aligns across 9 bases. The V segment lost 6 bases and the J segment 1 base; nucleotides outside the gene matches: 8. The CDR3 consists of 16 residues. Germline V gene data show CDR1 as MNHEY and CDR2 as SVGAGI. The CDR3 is CASRLQQGAGTDTQYF. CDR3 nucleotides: TGTGCCAGCAGACTCCAACAGGGGGCGGGCACAGATACGCAGTATTTT.